This T cell receptor beta chain emerged from a study of cytomegalovirus exposure and HLA in healthy donors. Germline V gene lookup returns CDR1 MNHNS and CDR2 SASEGT. This CDR3 contains 16 residues. V lost 3 bases and J 0 bases, leaving 12 bases between the germline ends. Notes on this clone: Antigen specificity is unknown.

PCR employed 60 Vbeta and 13 Jbeta primers. Assay used: immunoSEQ multiplex PCR; TCRdb lists only in-frame clones, some missing. This table has some 270,000 clones, around nine tenths appearing once. Study findings and constraints: Among TCR beta chains of equal frequency, HLA-associated ones were more clonally expanded in a later analysis. Indistinguishability led to the exclusion of some V segments, TRBV6-2 and TRBV6-3 included. While the bulk of TCR sequences proved rare, some public TCRs turned up in many donors.

The origin of this receptor is a girl aged 2-10 years in good health and CMV-seronegative. This sequence joins TRBV6-1 and TRBJ1-3; D gene ambiguous. What was sequenced was PBMCs. CDR3 residues: CASSDTQTSSGNTIYF. For the CDR3, the DNA is TGTGCCAGCAGTGACACACAAACAAGCTCTGGAAACACCATATATTTT.